Below, one T cell receptor (beta chain) is given with its context. This sample is drawn from a study of blood T cell repertoires in COVID-19. Study context: Researchers got acute and convalescent COVID-19 samples from the United States, Italy and Spain. Sources were T cells, B-cell-depleted T cells, or PBMCs; the material itself was cDNA or gDNA.

Per the original data handling: Amplifying reference gene primers gave estimates of nucleated cell counts. The repertoire was sequenced with immunoSEQ multiplex PCR; TCRdb's copy has only in-frame clones and lacks some. The D gene and trimming were derived from the DNA, and the V and J assignments and clone size from that table. The sample gives more than 85,000 clones, 70% to 85% of which show up once; 7.9% is in the top ten. The V gene's germline CDR1 is LGHDT and CDR2 YNNKEL (reference sequence). This CDR3 is built from 19 residues. V was clipped by 5 bases and J by 0 bases; unmatched bases: 11. Specimen: peripheral blood. The chain joins TRBV3-1 (or the pseudogene TRBV3-2) to TRBJ2-7, with 15 bases fitting TRBD2. The clonotype originates from a woman aged 80 or over with active or convalescent COVID-19. The CDR3 protein is CASSKTGGLAGGPSYEQYF. The CDR3, as DNA: TGTGCCAGCAGCAAGACCGGGGGACTAGCGGGAGGACCCTCCTACGAGCAGTACTTC.